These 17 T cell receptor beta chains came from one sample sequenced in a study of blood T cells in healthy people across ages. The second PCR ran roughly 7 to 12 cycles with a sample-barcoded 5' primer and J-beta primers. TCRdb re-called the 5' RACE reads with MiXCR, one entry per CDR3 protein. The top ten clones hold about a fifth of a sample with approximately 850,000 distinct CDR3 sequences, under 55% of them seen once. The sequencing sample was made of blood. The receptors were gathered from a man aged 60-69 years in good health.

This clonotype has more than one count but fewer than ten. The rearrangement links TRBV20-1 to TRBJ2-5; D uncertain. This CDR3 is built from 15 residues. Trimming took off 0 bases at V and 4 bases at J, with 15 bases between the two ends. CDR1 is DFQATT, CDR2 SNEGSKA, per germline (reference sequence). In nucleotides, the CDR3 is TGCAGTGCTAGAGATGAAAAGTGGGAAGGAGAGACCCAGTACTTC. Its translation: CSARDEKWEGETQYF.

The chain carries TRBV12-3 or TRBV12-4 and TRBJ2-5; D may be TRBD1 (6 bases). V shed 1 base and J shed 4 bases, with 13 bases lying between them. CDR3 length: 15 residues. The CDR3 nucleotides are TGTGCCAGCAGTTTAGGGTCCTTAGGGGGAGAGACCCAGTACTTC. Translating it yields CASSLGSLGGETQYF.

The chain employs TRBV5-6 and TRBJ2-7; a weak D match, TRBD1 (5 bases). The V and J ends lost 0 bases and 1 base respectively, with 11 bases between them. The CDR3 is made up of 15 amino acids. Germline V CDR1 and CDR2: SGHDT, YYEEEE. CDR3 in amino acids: CASSLGAGWSYEQYF. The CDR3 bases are TGTGCCAGCAGCTTGGGGGCAGGGTGGTCCTACGAGCAGTACTTC.

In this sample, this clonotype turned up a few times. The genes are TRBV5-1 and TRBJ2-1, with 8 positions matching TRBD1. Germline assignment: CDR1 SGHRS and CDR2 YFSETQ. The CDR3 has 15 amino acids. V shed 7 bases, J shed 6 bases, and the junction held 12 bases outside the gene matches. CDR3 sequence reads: CASYSGGSTTNEQFF. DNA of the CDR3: TGCGCCAGCTACTCAGGGGGCAGTACGACCAATGAGCAGTTCTTC.

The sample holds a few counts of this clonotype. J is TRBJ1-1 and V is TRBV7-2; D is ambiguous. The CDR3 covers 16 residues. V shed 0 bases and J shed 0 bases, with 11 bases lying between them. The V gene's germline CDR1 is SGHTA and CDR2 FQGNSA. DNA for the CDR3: TGTGCCAGCAGCTTAGCGGGTGCGCTCATGAACACTGAAGCTTTCTTT. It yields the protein CASSLAGALMNTEAFF.

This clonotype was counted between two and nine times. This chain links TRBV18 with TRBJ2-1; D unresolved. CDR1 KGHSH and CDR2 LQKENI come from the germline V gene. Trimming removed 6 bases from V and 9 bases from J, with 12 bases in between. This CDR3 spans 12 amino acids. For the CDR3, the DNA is TGTGCCAGCTCTCCCCCCACGCGTGAGCAGTTCTTC. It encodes CASSPPTREQFF.

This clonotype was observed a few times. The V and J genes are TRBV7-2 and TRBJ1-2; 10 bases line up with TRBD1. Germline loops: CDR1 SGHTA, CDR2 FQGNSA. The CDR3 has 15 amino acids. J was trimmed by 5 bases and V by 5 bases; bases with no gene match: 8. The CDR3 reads CASSPRQGARYGYTF. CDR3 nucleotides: TGTGCCAGCAGCCCACGACAGGGGGCAAGGTATGGCTACACCTTC.

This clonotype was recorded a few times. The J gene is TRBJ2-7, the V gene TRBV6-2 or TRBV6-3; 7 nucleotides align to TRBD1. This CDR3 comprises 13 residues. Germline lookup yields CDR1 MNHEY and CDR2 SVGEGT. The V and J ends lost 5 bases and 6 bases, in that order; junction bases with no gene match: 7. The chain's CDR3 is CASSQGTALEQYF. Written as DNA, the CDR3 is TGTGCCAGCAGTCAAGGGACAGCACTCGAGCAGTACTTC.

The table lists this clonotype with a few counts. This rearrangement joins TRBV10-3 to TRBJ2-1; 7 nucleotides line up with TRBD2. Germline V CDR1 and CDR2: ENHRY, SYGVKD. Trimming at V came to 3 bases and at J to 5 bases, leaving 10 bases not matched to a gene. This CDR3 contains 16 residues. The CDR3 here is CAISDEKRGGNNEQFF. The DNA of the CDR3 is TGTGCCATCAGTGACGAAAAGCGGGGAGGAAACAATGAGCAGTTCTTC.

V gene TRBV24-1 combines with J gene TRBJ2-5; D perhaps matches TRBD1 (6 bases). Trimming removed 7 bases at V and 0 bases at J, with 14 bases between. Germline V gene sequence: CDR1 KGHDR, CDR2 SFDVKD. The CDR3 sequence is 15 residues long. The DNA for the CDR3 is TGTGCCACCAGCGCCGGGACAACGTACCAAGAGACCCAGTACTTC. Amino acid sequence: CATSAGTTYQETQYF.

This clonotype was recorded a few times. This CDR3 is CASSLTGFSGANVLTF. CDR3 nucleotides: TGTGCCAGCAGTTTAACAGGGTTCTCTGGGGCCAACGTCCTGACTTTC. V usage is TRBV6-2 or TRBV6-3 and J usage is TRBJ2-6; D possibly corresponds to TRBD1 (6 bases). V shed 4 bases and J shed 0 bases, with 10 bases lying between them. This CDR3 has 16 amino acids. Germline CDR1 is MNHEY and CDR2 is SVGEGT.

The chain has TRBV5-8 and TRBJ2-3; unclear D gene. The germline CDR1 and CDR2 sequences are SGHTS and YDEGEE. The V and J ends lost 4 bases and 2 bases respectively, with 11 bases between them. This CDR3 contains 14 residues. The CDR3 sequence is CASSAGVNTDTQYF. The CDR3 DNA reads TGTGCCAGCAGCGCAGGAGTGAACACAGATACGCAGTATTTT.

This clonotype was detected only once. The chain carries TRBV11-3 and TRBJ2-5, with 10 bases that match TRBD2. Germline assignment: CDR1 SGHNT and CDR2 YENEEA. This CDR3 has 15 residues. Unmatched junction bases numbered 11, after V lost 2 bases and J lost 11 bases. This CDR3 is CASSLPSGGYNEQYF. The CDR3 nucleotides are TGTGCCAGCAGCTTACCTAGCGGGGGATACAATGAGCAGTACTTC.

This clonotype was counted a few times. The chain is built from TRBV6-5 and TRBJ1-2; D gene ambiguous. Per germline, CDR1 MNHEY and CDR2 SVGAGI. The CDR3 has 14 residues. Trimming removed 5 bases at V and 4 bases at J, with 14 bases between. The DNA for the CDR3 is TGTGCCAGCAGTCCCGACCTAAGGGTCTATGGCTACACCTTC. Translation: CASSPDLRVYGYTF.

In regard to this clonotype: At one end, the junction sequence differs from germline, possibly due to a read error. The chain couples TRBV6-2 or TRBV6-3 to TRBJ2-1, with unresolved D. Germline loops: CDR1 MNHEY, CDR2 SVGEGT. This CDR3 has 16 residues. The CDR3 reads CASNYNGDTSYNEQFF. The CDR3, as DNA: TGTGCCAGCAATTACAATGGGGATACCTCCTACAATGAGCAGTTCTTC.

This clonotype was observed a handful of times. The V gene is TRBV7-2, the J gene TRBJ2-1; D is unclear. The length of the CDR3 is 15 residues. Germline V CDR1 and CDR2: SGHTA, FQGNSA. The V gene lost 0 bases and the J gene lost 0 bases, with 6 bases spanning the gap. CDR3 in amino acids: CASSLASRSYNEQFF. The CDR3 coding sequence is TGTGCCAGCAGCTTAGCGTCCCGCTCCTACAATGAGCAGTTCTTC. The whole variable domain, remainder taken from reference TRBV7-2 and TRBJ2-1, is GAGVSQSPSNKVTEKGKDVELRCDPISGHTALYWYRQSLGQGLEFLIYFQGNSAPDKSGLPSDRFSAERTGGSVSTLTIQRTQQEDSAVYLCASSLASRSYNEQFFGPGTRLTVL.

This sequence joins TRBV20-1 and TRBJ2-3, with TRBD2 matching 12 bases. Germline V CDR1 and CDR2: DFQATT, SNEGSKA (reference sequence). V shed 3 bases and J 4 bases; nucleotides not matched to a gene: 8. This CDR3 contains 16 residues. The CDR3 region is CSARLAGGLFADTQYF. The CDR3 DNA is TGCAGTGCTAGGCTAGCGGGGGGGCTTTTCGCAGATACGCAGTATTTT.